This is a list of T cell receptor beta chains from one sample in a study of T cell responses to AZD1222 COVID-19 vaccine. Here immunoSEQ multiplex PCR was the method, and the copy in TCRdb shows in-frame clones only, minus some. The data show 65,000 to 75,000 clones, around nine tenths seen once. This specimen was peripheral blood, taken 28 days after the second dose of the MenACWY control vaccine. All receptors come from an adult who received the MenACWY meningococcal vaccine as a control. Both conserved end residues are part of each CDR3. Where a row states a size, it is once, few, many or the class of an expanded clone; other rows omit it.

J gene: TRBJ2-5
clone size: .
V gene: TRBV10-1
CDR3 protein: CASSDGRLGQETQYF

J gene: TRBJ1-4
clone size: .
V gene: TRBV19
CDR3 protein: CASSQGGYEKLFF

J gene: TRBJ1-2
clone size: .
V gene: TRBV7-2
CDR3 protein: CASSLEVTGYGYTF

J gene: TRBJ2-3
clone size: .
V gene: TRBV6-5
CDR3 protein: CASSYLDRGIDTQYF

J gene: TRBJ2-2
clone size: .
V gene: TRBV4-3
CDR3 protein: CASLGLDSGELFF

J gene: TRBJ2-5
clone size: .
V gene: TRBV9
CDR3 protein: CASSVAGGSTGTQYF

J gene: TRBJ1-4
clone size: .
V gene: TRBV7-9
CDR3 protein: CASSRGTGEGEKLFF

J gene: TRBJ1-1
clone size: .
V gene: TRBV5-1
CDR3 protein: CASSFGREPNTEAFF

J gene: TRBJ2-4
clone size: .
V gene: TRBV4-3
CDR3 protein: CASSQELAGAGKNIQYF

J gene: TRBJ2-7
clone size: .
V gene: TRBV7-2
CDR3 protein: CASSSGQAGYEQYF

J gene: TRBJ2-2
clone size: .
V gene: TRBV3-1/TRBV3-2
CDR3 protein: CASSPGQGFGELFF

J gene: TRBJ2-5
clone size: .
V gene: TRBV29-1
CDR3 protein: CSVGGPQETQYF

J gene: TRBJ1-6
clone size: .
V gene: TRBV28
CDR3 protein: CASSFSSNSPLHF

J gene: TRBJ1-4
clone size: .
V gene: TRBV19
CDR3 protein: CASSIRAGGIEKLFF

J gene: TRBJ1-1
clone size: .
V gene: TRBV21-1
CDR3 protein: CASSKRGGNTEAFF

J gene: TRBJ2-7
clone size: .
V gene: TRBV7-3
CDR3 protein: CASSLTGGYEQYF

J gene: TRBJ1-1
clone size: once
V gene: TRBV28
CDR3 protein: CASSPTGTGGTEAFF

J gene: TRBJ2-5
clone size: .
V gene: TRBV19
CDR3 protein: CASSRQGLAGGETQYF

J gene: TRBJ2-3
clone size: .
V gene: TRBV28
CDR3 protein: CASSPQRTSTDTQYF

J gene: TRBJ1-2
clone size: .
V gene: TRBV2
CDR3 protein: CASSEPGPESYTF

J gene: TRBJ1-5
clone size: .
V gene: TRBV18
CDR3 protein: CASSPDRAPLTGNQPQHF

J gene: TRBJ1-5
clone size: .
V gene: TRBV7-9
CDR3 protein: CASDRDSNQPQHF

J gene: TRBJ2-1
clone size: .
V gene: TRBV29-1
CDR3 protein: CSVEDKLAGIYNEQFF

J gene: TRBJ1-2
clone size: .
V gene: TRBV5-6
CDR3 protein: CASSPRPNPGQVVYYGYTF

J gene: TRBJ1-2
clone size: .
V gene: TRBV28
CDR3 protein: CASSSLKGYTF

J gene: TRBJ1-6
clone size: .
V gene: TRBV2
CDR3 protein: CASISERGANSPLHF

J gene: TRBJ2-7
clone size: .
V gene: TRBV5-4
CDR3 protein: CASSLTDEQYF

J gene: TRBJ2-3
clone size: .
V gene: TRBV7-2
CDR3 protein: CASSLGARFGTDTQYF

J gene: TRBJ2-1
clone size: few
V gene: TRBV5-4
CDR3 protein: CASSPRTSGSYNEQFF

J gene: TRBJ2-3
clone size: .
V gene: TRBV5-6
CDR3 protein: CASSLEPSSADTQYF

J gene: TRBJ1-5
clone size: once
V gene: TRBV19
CDR3 protein: CASSIDGGGISNQPQHF

J gene: TRBJ2-3
clone size: .
V gene: TRBV3-1/TRBV3-2
CDR3 protein: CASSLGVSDTQYF

J gene: TRBJ1-5
clone size: .
V gene: TRBV5-1
CDR3 protein: CASSLAGTGGGQPQHF

J gene: TRBJ2-7
clone size: .
V gene: TRBV7-9
CDR3 protein: CASSLEAGGTYEQYF

J gene: TRBJ2-1
clone size: once
V gene: TRBV27
CDR3 protein: CASSLGRNREQFF

J gene: TRBJ2-6
clone size: .
V gene: TRBV28
CDR3 protein: CASLGGANVLTF

J gene: TRBJ2-2
clone size: .
V gene: TRBV7-2
CDR3 protein: CASSSGLAVTGELFF

J gene: TRBJ1-5
clone size: .
V gene: TRBV19
CDR3 protein: CASSIVRDSNQPQHF

J gene: TRBJ2-7
clone size: .
V gene: TRBV12-3/TRBV12-4
CDR3 protein: CASSLSGFGEQYF

J gene: TRBJ2-3
clone size: .
V gene: TRBV19
CDR3 protein: CASRTDPSTDTQYF

J gene: TRBJ2-6
clone size: few
V gene: TRBV15
CDR3 protein: CATRRGAGQAGANVLTF

J gene: TRBJ1-6
clone size: .
V gene: TRBV28
CDR3 protein: CASSRPQAPLHF

J gene: TRBJ2-7
clone size: .
V gene: TRBV29-1
CDR3 protein: CSVGDRNSYEQYF

J gene: TRBJ1-5
clone size: medium-sized
V gene: TRBV28
CDR3 protein: CASIPRDRGQPQHF

J gene: TRBJ2-2
clone size: .
V gene: TRBV20-1
CDR3 protein: CSASSLLAGSSDDGELFF

J gene: TRBJ1-1
clone size: .
V gene: TRBV5-4
CDR3 protein: CASSRGRPNTEAFF

J gene: TRBJ2-2
clone size: few
V gene: TRBV4-2
CDR3 protein: CASSQDWAGELFF

J gene: TRBJ2-3
clone size: .
V gene: TRBV7-2
CDR3 protein: CASSFFGTDTQYF

J gene: TRBJ2-1
clone size: .
V gene: TRBV28
CDR3 protein: CASRNIGAGGYNEQFF

J gene: TRBJ1-1
clone size: .
V gene: TRBV13
CDR3 protein: CASSTRQRNTEAFF

J gene: TRBJ2-7
clone size: once
V gene: TRBV13
CDR3 protein: CASRDSPADEQYF

J gene: TRBJ2-7
clone size: .
V gene: TRBV5-5
CDR3 protein: CASSFPGNYEQYF

J gene: TRBJ2-2
clone size: .
V gene: TRBV30
CDR3 protein: CAWSVGMMNTGELFF

J gene: TRBJ1-4
clone size: .
V gene: TRBV4-3
CDR3 protein: CASSQETLRQGAEEKLFF

J gene: TRBJ1-2
clone size: .
V gene: TRBV12-3/TRBV12-4
CDR3 protein: CASSGRVGYTF

J gene: TRBJ1-5
clone size: .
V gene: TRBV5-1
CDR3 protein: CASSFSGANQPQHF

J gene: TRBJ2-1
clone size: once
V gene: TRBV5-1
CDR3 protein: CASSLAQTSGRVEQFF

J gene: TRBJ1-3
clone size: .
V gene: TRBV30
CDR3 protein: CAWSVRVSGNTIYF

J gene: TRBJ2-3
clone size: .
V gene: TRBV6-5
CDR3 protein: CASSYFGGQSDTQYF

J gene: TRBJ2-7
clone size: .
V gene: TRBV4-3
CDR3 protein: CASSQVREGPYEQYF